The clone carrying this T cell receptor beta chain was counted a few times. Germline-derived CDR1 and CDR2 are MNHEY and SVGAGI. CDR3 length: 14 amino acids. Trimming removed 4 bases at V and 7 bases at J, with 11 bases between. The entry originates in a study of blood T cell repertoires in COVID-19. Overall study: Samples of COVID-19 (acute and convalescent) were obtained from the United States, Italy and Spain.

Some clones are missing from TCRdb's copy, which holds only in-frame ones; the method was immunoSEQ multiplex PCR. The sample has around 67,000 clones, about 90% seen once. This TCR derives from a man aged 50-59 years with active COVID-19. The chain recombines TRBV6-5 with TRBJ1-6, with D uncertain. Specimen: peripheral blood. The DNA of the CDR3 is TGTGCCAGCAGTTCGCAGTCGTCCAATTCACCCCTCCACTTT. Translated, it gives CASSSQSSNSPLHF.